The T cell receptor (beta chain) described here comes from a study of response to subunit inactivated influenza vaccine. The study, taken as a whole, reports: Each seasonal influenza vaccination recruits few new T cells, the authors suggested.

The CDR3 loop spans 13 amino acids. Trimming cost V 4 bases and J 7 bases, with 12 bases left between them. Per germline, CDR1 SGHRS and CDR2 YFSETQ. From the RT-PCR reads, TCRdb called clonotypes with MiXCR, one entry per CDR3 protein. The sample contains roughly 500,000 distinct CDR3 sequences, approximately 24% of which appear only once. Concerning this clonotype itself: Its antigen is unknown.

The chain carries TRBV5-1 and TRBJ2-1, with TRBD2 as a possible D gene (5 bases). The receptor comes from a man over 45 who received an inactivated influenza vaccine. The source material was CD4+ T cells sorted from PBMCs, sampled approximately 5 days after vaccination. The chain's CDR3 is CASSLETGNEQFF. The CDR3 bases are TGCGCCAGCAGCCTCGAGACGGGGAATGAGCAGTTCTTC.